This T cell receptor beta chain is drawn from a study of CD8 T cells in ankylosing spondylitis. Study outcomes and limitations: Characteristic of ankylosing spondylitis blood, it appeared, was a TCR beta motif comprising roughly 8 highly homologous variants. Existing reports had already noted some motif variants in reactive arthritis synovial fluid and blood. Researchers reportedly found disease-linked clones significantly enriched in matched ankylosing spondylitis synovial fluid. With a CD8+ phenotype, disease-linked clones were relatively rare in peripheral blood.

About this clonotype: The antigen is undetermined.

Quantitative molecular-barcoded 5'-RACE generated the TCR beta libraries. MiXCR was run by TCRdb on the 5' RACE reads, yielding one entry per CDR3 protein. This table holds around 450,000 distinct CDR3 sequences, about 25% found once. What was sequenced was blood, either unsorted or a sorted T cell fraction (not recorded which). The clonotype was recovered from a male donor with ankylosing spondylitis.

CDR3 sequence reads: CASSLLTGALSYEQYF. The CDR3 nucleotides read TGTGCCAGCAGCCTGCTTACCGGGGCCCTCTCCTACGAGCAGTACTTC. This chain connects TRBV3-1 to TRBJ2-7, with D possibly called TRBD1 or TRBD2 (5 bases each). The CDR3 consists of 16 residues. The V end lost 4 bases, the J end lost 0 bases, and 16 bases lay between the germline ends. Per germline, CDR1 LGHDT and CDR2 YNNKEL (reference sequence).